What follows are 32 T cell receptor beta chains derived from one specimen sequenced in a study of early T cells in non-severe SARS-CoV-2 infection. A single record per CDR3 protein comes from TCRdb applying MiXCR to the 5' RACE reads. The sample holds 60,000 to 65,000 distinct CDR3 sequences, approximately 12% seen once. Source material: whole blood. The source is an adult who was a healthcare worker with PCR-confirmed SARS-CoV-2 infection or an uninfected control (not recorded which).

This clonotype was picked up a small number of times. The CDR3 DNA is TGTGCCAGCAGCCTCGATCAAAACATTCAGTACTTC. Protein sequence: CASSLDQNIQYF. This chain links TRBV6-6 with TRBJ2-4; D unclear. CDR3 length equals 12 residues. Germline-derived CDR1 and CDR2 are MNHNY and SVGAGI (reference sequence). Deletions cut 6 bases from V and 5 bases from J, with 8 bases between.

This clonotype was seen many times. The genes are TRBV10-3 and TRBJ2-1; a weak D match, TRBD2 (6 bases). Trimming removed 2 bases from V and 7 bases from J, with 6 bases in between. Germline V CDR1 and CDR2: ENHRY, SYGVKD. The CDR3 sequence is 12 residues long. CDR3 region: CAISEGGNEQFF. The CDR3 DNA follows: TGTGCCATCAGTGAGGGGGGGAATGAGCAGTTCTTC.

This clonotype was counted ten times or more. V gene TRBV11-2 combines with J gene TRBJ2-3; possibly TRBD1 or TRBD2 for D (5 bases each). Germline loops: CDR1 SGHAT, CDR2 FQNNGV. This CDR3 has 14 residues. V lost 3 bases and J lost 2, with 9 bases in between. The CDR3 loop reads CASSFRGPTDTQYF. Here the CDR3 DNA reads TGTGCCAGCAGCTTTAGGGGACCCACAGATACGCAGTATTTT.

This clonotype was detected ten times or more. The chain couples TRBV12-3 or TRBV12-4 to TRBJ1-2, with D possibly matching TRBD1 (5 bases). Trimming removed 7 bases from V and 7 bases from J, with 10 bases in between. The CDR3 extends over 11 amino acids. CDR3 protein: CASTRGRGYTF. The CDR3 nucleotides read TGTGCCAGCACACGGGGACGTGGCTACACCTTC.

This chain links TRBV29-1 with TRBJ2-3, with D perhaps TRBD1 or TRBD2 (6 bases each). This CDR3 contains 14 residues. Germline V gene data show CDR1 as SQVTM and CDR2 as ANQGSEA. Between the trimmed V and J ends, which lost 4 bases and 3 bases, there was a span of 14 bases. The CDR3 DNA sequence: TGCAGCGTTGTTAAACAGGGAGGAACAGATACGCAGTATTTT. Translated: CSVVKQGGTDTQYF.

In this sample, this clonotype turned up many times. The chain employs TRBV12-5 and TRBJ2-1; 11 positions match TRBD1. Germline trimming cut 6 bases from V and 4 bases from J; bases unmatched to any gene: 5. The CDR3 is 15 amino acids. Per the germline V gene, CDR1 is LGHNT and CDR2 is FRNRAP. The CDR3 reads CASGSGTGGYNEQFF. CDR3 DNA sequence: TGTGCTAGTGGAAGTGGGACAGGGGGATACAATGAGCAGTTCTTC.

This clonotype was recorded at least ten times. This chain uses TRBV6-1 with TRBJ1-5; 7 bases fit TRBD1. Germline V gives CDR1 MNHNS, CDR2 SASEGT. The CDR3 length is 17 residues. The ends lost 6 bases at V and 0 bases at J; junction bases unmatched: 11. CDR3 sequence (DNA): TGTGCCAGCAGGAGGACAGGCGAAACTCCTAGCAATCAGCCCCAGCATTTT. The encoded protein is CASRRTGETPSNQPQHF.

Notes on this clonotype: At one boundary the junction diverges from the germline segment, which might be a read error. The J gene is TRBJ2-2, the V gene TRBV4-1; the match to TRBD2 covers 8 bases. This CDR3 has 14 amino acids. The germline gives CDR1 MGHRA, CDR2 YSYEKL. DNA for the CDR3: TGCGCCATCAGCCCCCCGGGGGGGACCGGGGAGCTGTTTTTT. Protein product: CAISPPGGTGELFF.

This clonotype was seen repeatedly, ten times or more. The genes are TRBV5-6 and TRBJ2-1, with no clear D. The V end was cut by 2 bases, the J end by 0 bases, with 9 bases between. This CDR3 is built from 15 residues. The V gene's germline CDR1 is SGHDT and CDR2 YYEEEE. The CDR3, as DNA: TGTGCCAGCAGCTTTCCACAGAGCTCCTACAATGAGCAGTTCTTC. Its translation: CASSFPQSSYNEQFF.

A remark on this clonotype: This could be a read error, since a much larger clone is one nucleotide away. This chain connects TRBV5-4 to TRBJ1-2; D unclear. The V end lost 0 bases, the J end lost 12 bases, and 12 bases lay between the germline ends. The CDR3 is 12 amino acids. Germline CDR1 is SGHNT and CDR2 is YYREEE (reference sequence). The CDR3 spells CASSLGREGHTF. The CDR3 nucleotides are TGTGCCAGCAGCTTGGGCCGGGAAGGCCACACCTTC. The entire variable domain, with the rest obtained from reference TRBV5-4 and TRBJ1-2, is as follows: ETGVTQSPTHLIKTRGQQVTLRCSSQSGHNTVSWYQQALGQGPQFIFQYYREEENGRGNFPPRFSGLQFPNYSSELNVNALELDDSALYLCASSLGREGHTFGSGTRLTVV.

V usage is TRBV7-9 and J usage is TRBJ2-5, with D maybe TRBD2 (7 bases). V shed 5 bases and J shed 5 bases, with 12 bases lying between them. Germline V gives CDR1 SEHNR, CDR2 FQNEAQ (reference sequence). The CDR3 sequence is 13 residues long. The CDR3 spells CASSRGGAETQYF. The CDR3 nucleotides are TGTGCCAGCAGCCGCGGGGGCGCGGAGACCCAGTACTTC.

This clonotype was counted ten times or more. This sequence joins TRBV15 and TRBJ2-2, with 7 bases matching TRBD2. J was trimmed by 3 bases and V by 4 bases; bases with no gene match: 5. Germline V lookup: CDR1 LNHNV, CDR2 YYDKDF (reference sequence). This CDR3 spans 15 amino acids. The CDR3 protein is CATSIASGYTGELFF. The CDR3 DNA reads TGTGCCACCAGCATTGCTAGCGGATACACCGGGGAGCTGTTTTTT. Drawing the rest from reference TRBV15 and TRBJ2-2, the complete variable domain is DAMVIQNPRYQVTQFGKPVTLSCSQTLNHNVMYWYQQKSSQAPKLLFHYYDKDFNNEADTPDNFQSRRPNTSFCFLDIRSPGLGDTAMYLCATSIASGYTGELFFGEGSRLTVL.

This clonotype was observed at least ten times. The chain couples TRBV3-1 to TRBJ1-5, with D unclear. CDR3 length equals 14 residues. Trimming cost V 1 base and J 4 bases, with 8 bases left between them. CDR1 LGHDT and CDR2 YNNKEL come from the germline V gene (reference sequence). The CDR3 here is CASSQARLNQPQHF. In nucleotides, the CDR3 is TGTGCCAGCAGCCAAGCCCGGTTGAATCAGCCCCAGCATTTT.

This clonotype came up many times. The V call is TRBV3-1, the J call TRBJ2-7; TRBD1 aligns across 7 bases. This CDR3 is built from 15 residues. With 1 base clipped from V and 3 bases from J, the junction kept 6 bases outside the gene matches. In germline, CDR1 is LGHDT, CDR2 YNNKEL (reference sequence). CDR3 residues: CASSQGQTGIYEQYF. DNA of the CDR3: TGTGCCAGCAGCCAAGGGCAGACAGGGATCTACGAGCAGTACTTC.

This clonotype has a single count. Relative to the germline gene, one junction end is altered; a read error may explain this. This sequence joins TRBV14 and TRBJ1-1, with unresolved D. This CDR3 has 13 amino acids. Per germline, CDR1 SGHDN and CDR2 FVKESK. CDR3 sequence: CAGSLREGGEAFF. DNA for the CDR3: TGTGCCGGCAGCCTTCGGGAGGGAGGTGAAGCTTTCTTT.

The gene calls are TRBV29-1 and TRBJ1-1; D is unresolved. The CDR3 loop spans 13 amino acids. Trimming removed 6 bases at V and 3 bases at J, with 14 bases between. Germline assignment: CDR1 SQVTM and CDR2 ANQGSEA. CDR3 DNA sequence: TGCAGCGTATCACGGAGCGGGTACACTGAAGCTTTCTTT. Residues: CSVSRSGYTEAFF. Based on the CDR3 plus reference TRBV29-1 and TRBJ1-1, the full variable domain is SAVISQKPSRDICQRGTSLTIQCQVDSQVTMMFWYRQQPGQSLTLIATANQGSEATYESGFVIDKFPISRPNLTFSTLTVSNMSPEDSSIYLCSVSRSGYTEAFFGQGTRLTVV.

This clonotype was seen more than once but under ten times. This chain uses TRBV3-1 with TRBJ2-7; TRBD2 might be the D (6 bases). This CDR3 has 13 amino acids. V lost 0 bases to trimming and J lost 6 bases, with 9 bases between them. Germline assignment: CDR1 LGHDT and CDR2 YNNKEL (reference sequence). For the CDR3, the DNA is TGTGCCAGCAGCCAAGATGGAGGGCGCGAGCAGTACTTC. It translates to CASSQDGGREQYF.

This chain links TRBV2 with TRBJ1-2; 9 bases align to TRBD1. Trimming at V came to 4 bases and at J to 7 bases, leaving 10 bases not matched to a gene. Germline assignment: CDR1 SNHLY and CDR2 FYNNEI. The CDR3 has 15 amino acids. The CDR3 bases are TGTGCCAGCAGTGCCCGGGACAGGGACTGGGCTGGCTACACCTTC. Encoded protein: CASSARDRDWAGYTF.

This clonotype showed up just a few times. This CDR3 reads CASSQSGRGRVGELFF. DNA for the CDR3: TGTGCCAGCAGCCAATCAGGACGAGGGAGGGTCGGGGAGCTGTTTTTT. The chain recombines TRBV3-1 with TRBJ2-2; 7 bases line up with TRBD2. CDR3 length equals 16 residues. V dropped 2 bases and J dropped 7; count of bases not matched to a gene: 10. Germline loops: CDR1 LGHDT, CDR2 YNNKEL (reference sequence).

This clonotype was recorded at least ten times. The chain is built from TRBV7-9 and TRBJ1-1, with unresolved D. Germline V gene data show CDR1 as SEHNR and CDR2 as FQNEAQ (reference sequence). This CDR3 comprises 13 residues. The V and J ends lost 3 bases and 1 base respectively, with 6 bases between them. The CDR3 region is CASSFAENTEAFF. In nucleotides, the CDR3 is TGTGCCAGCAGCTTTGCAGAGAACACTGAAGCTTTCTTT.

This clonotype was seen more than once but under ten times. The chain's CDR3 is CSADGLAGSQETQYF. The CDR3 DNA reads as TGCAGTGCCGACGGACTAGCGGGGAGCCAAGAGACCCAGTACTTC. The V and J genes are TRBV20-1 and TRBJ2-5, with TRBD2 matching 12 bases. The germline CDR1 and CDR2 sequences are DFQATT and SNEGSKA (reference sequence). The CDR3 extends over 15 amino acids. The V segment lost 6 bases and the J segment 1 base; nucleotides outside the gene matches: 6.

This clonotype showed up many times. This chain connects TRBV5-1 to TRBJ2-3; 8 bases align to TRBD2. CDR1 and CDR2 (germline): SGHRS, YFSETQ. J was trimmed by 1 base and V by 5 bases; bases with no gene match: 3. This CDR3 is 14 amino acids long. The CDR3 loop is CASRLAEGTDTQYF. For the CDR3, the DNA is TGCGCCAGCAGACTAGCGGAGGGCACAGATACGCAGTATTTT.

This clonotype was observed many times. The CDR3 is CSARGGLRTTGRDGSAKNIQYF. The CDR3 DNA reads TGCAGTGCTAGAGGAGGGCTCAGGACTACTGGGAGAGACGGATCAGCCAAAAACATTCAGTACTTC. The genes are TRBV20-1 and TRBJ2-4; TRBD2 might be the D (6 bases). The CDR3 covers 22 residues. The V and J ends lost 1 base and 0 bases respectively, with 31 bases between them. In germline, CDR1 is DFQATT, CDR2 SNEGSKA (reference sequence).

This chain joins TRBV24-1 and TRBJ2-5; TRBD1 matches 7 bases. V gave up 3 bases and J gave up 6 bases; unmatched junction bases: 3. This CDR3 contains 13 residues. Looked up from germline, CDR1 is KGHDR and CDR2 is SFDVKD. The DNA for the CDR3 is TGTGCCACCAGTGATCCACAGGGGAAGACCCAGTACTTC. Encoded protein: CATSDPQGKTQYF.

The CDR3 spells CASRSTGRDEQFF. The CDR3 region has the DNA TGTGCCAGCAGATCTACAGGGAGGGATGAGCAGTTCTTC. The chain combines TRBV12-3 or TRBV12-4 with TRBJ2-1; weak D call: TRBD2 (7 bases). Trimming took 6 bases from V and 8 from J, leaving 14 bases between them. The CDR3 spans 13 residues.

This clonotype was counted only a few times. V usage is TRBV28 and J usage is TRBJ1-4; no firm D call. The CDR3 runs 12 residues. The germline gives CDR1 MDHEN, CDR2 SYDVKM. The ends were cut back, 5 bases at V and 5 bases at J, with 6 bases in the middle. The CDR3 DNA reads TGTGCCAGCAGTGGTCCGAATGAAAAACTGTTTTTT. Residues: CASSGPNEKLFF.

V is TRBV6-2 or TRBV6-3 and J is TRBJ2-7, with 14 bases identical to TRBD2. Losses at the gene ends were 4 bases for V and 2 bases for J; bases not matched to a gene: 16. Germline V gives CDR1 MNHEY, CDR2 SVGEGT. There are 20 residues in the CDR3. CDR3 sequence (DNA): TGTGCCAGCAGTTCCCGGCCTGGGACTAGCGGGGGCCGAAATACCTACGAGCAGTACTTC. Protein sequence: CASSSRPGTSGGRNTYEQYF.

In its sample, this clonotype was seen many times. This sequence joins TRBV29-1 and TRBJ2-1; 11 nucleotides match TRBD2. The V segment lost 6 bases and the J segment 2 bases; nucleotides outside the gene matches: 6. The germline gives CDR1 SQVTM, CDR2 ANQGSEA. CDR3 length equals 15 residues. The DNA for the CDR3 is TGCAGCGTAACCGGGACTAGCGGCCCCTACAATGAGCAGTTCTTC. Protein: CSVTGTSGPYNEQFF.

In its sample, this clonotype was seen many times. The chain combines TRBV5-1 with TRBJ1-1; D is perhaps TRBD1 (5 bases). The CDR3 has 14 amino acids. Germline lookup yields CDR1 SGHRS and CDR2 YFSETQ. Trimming took off 4 bases at V and 0 bases at J, with 10 bases between the two ends. The CDR3 DNA reads TGCGCCAGCAGCAGGACACCTCTGAACACTGAAGCTTTCTTT. Its protein is CASSRTPLNTEAFF.

In its sample, this clonotype was seen many times. V and J are TRBV4-1 and TRBJ1-2; 10 bases agree with TRBD1. In germline, CDR1 is MGHRA, CDR2 YSYEKL. This CDR3 is 15 amino acids long. Losses at the gene ends were 3 bases for V and 6 bases for J; bases not matched to a gene: 7. The CDR3 region has the DNA TGCGCCAGCAGCCATCCAGGGACAGGGGTAAATGGCTACACCTTC. It codes for CASSHPGTGVNGYTF.

Concerning this clonotype: Just one base apart from a much larger clone, this may be a read error. DNA of the CDR3: TGTGCCAGCAGCCGCCCCGGACCCGAGACCCAGTACTTC. Amino acids: CASSRPGPETQYF. The chain uses TRBV7-9 and TRBJ2-5, with D hard to call. CDR3 length equals 13 residues. V gave up 5 bases and J gave up 5 bases, with 12 bases separating them. The germline CDR1 and CDR2 sequences are SEHNR and FQNEAQ (reference sequence).

This clonotype has a count of ten or more. The CDR3 DNA reads as TGTGCCACCCACAGGGGAGAGGCCAAAAACATTCAGTACTTC. Residues: CATHRGEAKNIQYF. The rearrangement joins TRBV19 to TRBJ2-4, with 7 nucleotides matching TRBD1. With V trimmed by 10 bases and J by 1 base, 7 bases remained unmatched. The CDR3 is made up of 14 amino acids. CDR1 is LNHDA, CDR2 SQIVND, per germline (reference sequence).